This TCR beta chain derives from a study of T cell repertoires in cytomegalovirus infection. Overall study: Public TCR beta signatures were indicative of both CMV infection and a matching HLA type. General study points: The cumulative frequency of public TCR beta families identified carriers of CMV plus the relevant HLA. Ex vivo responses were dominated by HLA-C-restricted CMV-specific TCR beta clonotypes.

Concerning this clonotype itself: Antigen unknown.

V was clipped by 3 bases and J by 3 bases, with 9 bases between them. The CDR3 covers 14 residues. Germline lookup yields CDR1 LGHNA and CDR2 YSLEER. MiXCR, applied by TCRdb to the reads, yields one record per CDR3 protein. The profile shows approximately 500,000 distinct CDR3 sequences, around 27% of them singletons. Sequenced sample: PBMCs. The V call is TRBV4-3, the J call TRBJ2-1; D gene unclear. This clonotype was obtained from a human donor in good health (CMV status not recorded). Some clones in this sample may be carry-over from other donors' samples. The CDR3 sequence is CASSHSVDYNEQFF. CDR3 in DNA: TGCGCCAGCAGCCACAGTGTCGACTACAATGAGCAGTTCTTC.